Included here is one T cell receptor (beta chain) sequence, with context. The antigen remains unidentified. TCRdb keeps only in-frame clones here, not all; method: immunoSEQ multiplex PCR. Among around 100,000 clones listed, approximately 90% were seen once. The data belong to a study of OX40 agonist ivuxolimab in advanced cancers. The overall study: Given to patients was ivuxolimab, an agonistic anti-OX40 (CD134) antibody. Hepatocellular carcinoma, melanoma, renal cell or head and neck cancer occurred in dose-escalation patients. Three individuals attained partial responses, comprising one hepatocellular carcinoma case and two cutaneous melanoma cases.

Study results and caveats: Average numbers of expanded clones were greater in CD8+ T cells than in CD4+.

Trimming left V 4 bases short and J 7 bases short, with 7 bases between. The CDR3 totals 12 residues. Germline V lookup: CDR1 SGHNT, CDR2 YENEEA. The source is an adult with an advanced solid tumor such as melanoma, head and neck, liver or kidney cancer. The chain employs TRBV11-3 and TRBJ1-4; a weak D match, TRBD1 (5 bases). Sequenced material: CD4+ or CD8+ T cells sorted from blood, taken in a trial of the OX40 agonist ivuxolimab. Here the CDR3 DNA reads TGTGCCAGCAGCTCAGGGTCTGAAAAACTGTTTTTT. Translation: CASSSGSEKLFF.